Following are 27 T cell receptor beta chains from one sample sequenced in a study of blood T cell repertoires in COVID-19. The data were produced by immunoSEQ multiplex PCR, yet TCRdb's version contains in-frame clones alone and is incomplete. The sample records 50,000 to 65,000 clones, 80% to 95% being singletons. The sequenced sample was peripheral blood. The origin of the receptors is a man aged 50 to 60 with active COVID-19.

The V gene is TRBV4-2, the J gene TRBJ1-2; a possible D gene is TRBD1 (5 bases). V lost 0 bases to trimming and J lost 0 bases, with 11 bases between them. This CDR3 has 16 amino acids. The germline V gene encodes CDR1 LGHNA and CDR2 YNFKEQ. The CDR3 is CASSQDQTATNYGYTF. The CDR3 nucleotides read TGTGCCAGCAGCCAAGATCAGACAGCCACTAACTATGGCTACACCTTC.

The CDR3 loop reads CASSGTGGSGQPQHF. The CDR3 DNA reads TGTGCCAGCAGTGGAACAGGGGGCTCAGGACAGCCCCAGCATTTT. The chain links TRBV2 to TRBJ1-5; 9 bases line up with TRBD1. CDR3 length: 15 amino acids. V gave up 4 bases and J gave up 7 bases; unmatched junction bases: 8. CDR1 SNHLY and CDR2 FYNNEI come from the germline V gene.

The chain is built from TRBV18 and TRBJ2-1, with a weak D call TRBD1 (5 bases). V lost 0 bases, J lost 6 bases, and 9 bases lay in between. Germline loops: CDR1 KGHSH, CDR2 LQKENI. This CDR3 has 14 residues. CDR3 loop: CASSPPRVFNEQFF. The CDR3 DNA reads as TGTGCCAGCTCACCACCCAGGGTGTTCAATGAGCAGTTCTTC.

This chain links TRBV7-9 with TRBJ2-7; no firm D call. Germline V gene lookup returns CDR1 SEHNR and CDR2 FQNEAQ (reference sequence). Trimming removed 5 bases from V and 3 bases from J, with 11 bases in between. The length of the CDR3 is 13 residues. This CDR3 is CASSQTSSYEQYF. DNA for the CDR3: TGTGCCAGCAGCCAAACGTCGAGCTACGAGCAGTACTTC.

CDR3 protein: CASSYTGGGVDTEAFF. The CDR3 DNA sequence: TGTGCCAGCAGTTATACAGGGGGCGGTGTGGACACTGAAGCTTTCTTT. The rearrangement joins TRBV6-2 or TRBV6-3 to TRBJ1-1; 9 bases match TRBD1. CDR3 length: 16 amino acids. Germline V gene lookup returns CDR1 MNHEY and CDR2 SVGEGT. V shed 3 bases and J 3 bases; nucleotides not matched to a gene: 8.

J is TRBJ1-2 and V is TRBV6-5; TRBD1 matches 7 bases. CDR1 is MNHEY, CDR2 SVGAGI, per germline. The CDR3 sequence is 13 residues long. V lost 5 bases and J lost 7; bases outside the gene matches: 7. The CDR3 region is CASSTSGQLGYTF. The CDR3 DNA reads TGTGCCAGCAGTACCTCGGGACAGCTTGGCTACACCTTC.

The rearrangement links TRBV4-2 to TRBJ2-3; 8 positions agree with TRBD2. V dropped 4 bases and J dropped 6; count of bases not matched to a gene: 6. Germline CDR1 and CDR2: LGHNA and YNFKEQ. This CDR3 is built from 14 residues. The CDR3 DNA reads as TGTGCCAGCAGCCCTGGGACTAGTGAGGATACGCAGTATTTT. As protein: CASSPGTSEDTQYF.

This chain connects TRBV3-1 (or the pseudogene TRBV3-2) to TRBJ2-7, with 7 bases identical to TRBD1. This CDR3 comprises 11 residues. V shed 5 bases, J shed 12 bases, and the junction held 7 bases outside the gene matches. Germline-derived CDR1 and CDR2 are LGHDT and YNNKEL (reference sequence). CDR3 protein: CASSNRQGAYF. For the CDR3, the DNA is TGTGCCAGCAGCAACCGACAGGGAGCGTACTTC.

This rearrangement joins TRBV5-4 to TRBJ2-5; TRBD2 agrees at 10 bases. J lost 2 bases, V lost 0 bases, and 13 bases had no gene match. Germline V gene lookup returns CDR1 SGHNT and CDR2 YYREEE (reference sequence). The CDR3 totals 19 residues. This CDR3 is CASSLAAKRLAGVQETQYF. CDR3 coding DNA: TGTGCCAGCAGCTTGGCGGCCAAGCGGCTAGCGGGGGTGCAAGAGACCCAGTACTTC. The variable domain in full, completed from reference TRBV5-4 and TRBJ2-5, reads ETGVTQSPTHLIKTRGQQVTLRCSSQSGHNTVSWYQQALGQGPQFIFQYYREEENGRGNFPPRFSGLQFPNYSSELNVNALELDDSALYLCASSLAAKRLAGVQETQYFGPGTRLLVL.

The gene calls are TRBV7-2 and TRBJ1-1; 9 bases align to TRBD1. This CDR3 is built from 13 residues. Germline trimming cut 2 bases from V and 7 bases from J; bases unmatched to any gene: 2. Looked up from germline, CDR1 is SGHTA and CDR2 is FQGNSA. The CDR3 bases are TGTGCCAGCAGCTTAAGGACAGGGGTTGAAGCTTTCTTT. This translates into CASSLRTGVEAFF.

The V gene is TRBV28, the J gene TRBJ2-7; TRBD2 matches at 8 bases. In germline, CDR1 is MDHEN, CDR2 SYDVKM. Losses at the gene ends were 5 bases for V and 3 bases for J; bases not matched to a gene: 15. The CDR3 is 17 residues long. The CDR3 nucleotides read TGTGCCAGCAGTCTTGGGGGTAGCGGGATTCTCAACTACGAGCAGTACTTC. This codes for CASSLGGSGILNYEQYF. The full variable domain, in which reference TRBV28 and TRBJ2-7 provide the parts outside the CDR3, is DVKVTQSSRYLVKRTGEKVFLECVQDMDHENMFWYRQDPGLGLRLIYFSYDVKMKEKGDIPEGYSVSREKKERFSLILESASTNQTSMYLCASSLGGSGILNYEQYFGPGTRLTVT.

CDR3 residues: CASSPQGAGRNEKLFF. The CDR3 region has the DNA TGTGCCAGCAGTCCCCAGGGGGCCGGCAGAAATGAAAAACTGTTTTTT. The chain combines TRBV28 with TRBJ1-4; TRBD1 matches 8 bases. The CDR3 is made up of 16 amino acids. J gave up 5 bases and V 5 bases, and 10 bases lay outside the gene matches. Germline V gene data show CDR1 as MDHEN and CDR2 as SYDVKM.

The chain recombines TRBV6-5 with TRBJ1-2; D perhaps matches TRBD1 (5 bases). Trimming cost V 10 bases and J 7 bases, with 19 bases left between them. The CDR3 totals 13 residues. Germline lookup yields CDR1 MNHEY and CDR2 SVGAGI. Here the CDR3 reads CAIIRGEYFGYTF. CDR3 coding DNA: TGTGCCATCATCCGGGGGGAGTATTTTGGCTACACCTTC.

The V and J genes are TRBV28 and TRBJ1-4; maybe TRBD1 (6 bases). Between the trimmed V and J ends, which lost 6 bases and 4 bases, there was a span of 18 bases. CDR3 size: 16 residues. Germline V gene lookup returns CDR1 MDHEN and CDR2 SYDVKM. The CDR3 here is CASRDPGALFNEKLFF. The CDR3 DNA reads TGTGCCAGCAGGGATCCAGGGGCGCTGTTTAATGAAAAACTGTTTTTT.

This clone was found once. The chain is built from TRBV6-1 and TRBJ2-2; D is perhaps TRBD2 (5 bases). Germline V CDR1 and CDR2: MNHNS, SASEGT. Trimming left V 2 bases short and J 1 base short, with 8 bases between. This CDR3 spans 15 amino acids. For the CDR3, the DNA is TGTGCCAGCAGTGAACCGGGGTTGAACACCGGGGAGCTGTTTTTT. Its protein is CASSEPGLNTGELFF.

The J gene is TRBJ2-7, the V gene TRBV2; 7 nucleotides agree with TRBD1. The CDR3 has 13 amino acids. V trimming: 7 bases; J trimming: 2 bases; junction bases outside the gene matches: 5. CDR1 and CDR2 (germline): SNHLY, FYNNEI. CDR3 nucleotide sequence: TGTGCCAGCAAGACAGGGATACCCTACGAGCAGTACTTC. Translated, it gives CASKTGIPYEQYF.

V is TRBV7-2 and J is TRBJ1-5; TRBD1 matches at 8 bases. With V trimmed by 4 bases and J by 6 bases, 11 bases remained unmatched. The CDR3 loop spans 16 amino acids. The germline gives CDR1 SGHTA, CDR2 FQGNSA. The DNA for the CDR3 is TGTGCCAGCAGCTCTCAAGGTACAGGGGGAGGTCAGCCCCAGCATTTT. Translated: CASSSQGTGGGQPQHF.

This chain joins TRBV6-5 and TRBJ2-7, with TRBD2 matching 10 bases. CDR3 length: 13 amino acids. V dropped 6 bases and J dropped 4; count of bases not matched to a gene: 3. Germline V gene sequence: CDR1 MNHEY, CDR2 SVGAGI. CDR3 nucleotide sequence: TGTGCCAGCAGGACTAGCGGGCAGTACGAGCAGTACTTC. Protein product: CASRTSGQYEQYF.

The genes are TRBV27 and TRBJ2-1; 9 positions match TRBD1. This CDR3 comprises 15 residues. V gave up 3 bases and J gave up 3 bases; unmatched junction bases: 3. CDR1 and CDR2 (germline): MNHEY, SMNVEV (reference sequence). The CDR3 loop reads CASSLGQGRYNEQFF. CDR3 DNA sequence: TGTGCCAGCAGTTTGGGACAGGGTCGCTACAATGAGCAGTTCTTC.

The V gene is TRBV2, the J gene TRBJ1-6, with TRBD1 matching over 9 bases. Germline loops: CDR1 SNHLY, CDR2 FYNNEI. The CDR3 has 14 residues. Trimming took 6 bases from V and 11 from J; bases not matched to a gene: 8. The CDR3 sequence is CASRTGQGGTPLHF. CDR3 bases: TGTGCCAGCAGAACGGGACAGGGTGGGACACCCCTCCACTTT.

The chain joins TRBV6-5 to TRBJ2-3, with D perhaps TRBD1 (6 bases). V lost 8 bases to trimming and J lost 7 bases, with 13 bases between them. The CDR3 runs 12 residues. Germline values: CDR1 MNHEY, CDR2 SVGAGI. DNA for the CDR3: TGTGCCAGCCAAGGACAGACTAATACGCAGTATTTT. It codes for CASQGQTNTQYF.

The rearrangement uses TRBV28 and TRBJ2-3; TRBD1 matches at 8 bases. CDR1 and CDR2 (germline): MDHEN, SYDVKM. This CDR3 spans 15 amino acids. V trimming: 4 bases; J trimming: 7 bases; junction bases outside the gene matches: 10. The CDR3 loop is CASSSSGTGHNTQYF. The CDR3 DNA reads TGTGCCAGCAGTTCCTCCGGGACAGGACACAATACGCAGTATTTT.

Here the CDR3 reads CASSKVEAGIKDTGELFF. CDR3 in DNA: TGTGCCAGCAGCAAAGTTGAGGCGGGAATTAAGGACACCGGGGAGCTGTTTTTT. The chain combines TRBV21-1 with TRBJ2-2; TRBD2 is the table's D call, not checked against the DNA. TRBV21-1 is a pseudogene segment. The CDR3 length is 18 residues.

This chain joins TRBV28 and TRBJ1-1; a weak D match, TRBD1 (5 bases). V shed 5 bases and J shed 1 base, with 11 bases lying between them. There are 14 residues in the CDR3. CDR1 MDHEN and CDR2 SYDVKM come from the germline V gene. This CDR3 is CASSQGGTNTEAFF. The CDR3 coding sequence is TGTGCCAGCAGTCAGGGAGGGACGAACACTGAAGCTTTCTTT.

This clone was found a few times. The chain uses TRBV19 and TRBJ2-7, with TRBD2 as a possible D gene (7 bases). The CDR3 runs 15 residues. Germline V gives CDR1 LNHDA, CDR2 SQIVND (reference sequence). V was clipped by 6 bases and J by 6 bases, with 21 bases between them. DNA of the CDR3: TGTGCCAGTAGCAGGACAGAGAGCGGGGAGGTCGAGCAGTACTTC. This codes for CASSRTESGEVEQYF.

This chain connects TRBV7-3 to TRBJ1-2; 9 bases are shared with TRBD1. The junction had 8 bases not matched to a gene; V was cut back by 5 bases and J by 4 bases. Looked up from germline, CDR1 is SGHTA and CDR2 is FQGTGA. The length of the CDR3 is 15 residues. The CDR3 region has the DNA TGTGCCAGCAGCCCCCGGGACAGGGCGGGCTATGGCTACACCTTC. Translated: CASSPRDRAGYGYTF. Full variable domain (remainder filled in from reference TRBV7-3 and TRBJ1-2): GAGVSQTPSNKVTEKGKYVELRCDPISGHTALYWYRQSLGQGPEFLIYFQGTGAADDSGLPNDRFFAVRPEGSVSTLKIQRTERGDSAVYLCASSPRDRAGYGYTFGSGTRLTVV.

This clone was picked up one time. J is TRBJ1-5 and V is TRBV4-3; 7 bases align to TRBD1. Trimming took 5 bases from V and 1 from J; bases not matched to a gene: 5. CDR1 is LGHNA and CDR2 is YSLEER in the germline V gene. The CDR3 loop spans 15 amino acids. CDR3 sequence reads: CASSSHRGSNQPQHF. The CDR3 DNA reads as TGCGCCAGCAGCTCCCACAGGGGAAGCAATCAGCCCCAGCATTTT.